This T cell receptor beta chain came from a study of cytomegalovirus exposure and HLA in healthy donors. Across the whole study: Later analysis reported that the 130 or so validation repertoires shared the platform of the approximately 690 first-cohort repertoires.

There are 16 residues in the CDR3. The trim removed 3 bases at V and 1 base at J, leaving 5 bases unmatched. Germline V gene lookup returns CDR1 LGHNA and CDR2 YNFKEQ. Study outcomes and limitations: According to the study, around 180 TCR beta chains were cytomegalovirus-associated.

As regards this clone: Its target is unknown.

Repertoires were generated with immunoSEQ multiplex PCR, while TCRdb's copy carries only in-frame clones and drops some. The sample lists over 150,000 clones; about 80% were seen once. This sequence was found in a woman between 18 and 29 years old in good health and CMV-seropositive. Material for sequencing was PBMCs. V gene TRBV4-2 combines with J gene TRBJ2-7, with TRBD1 matching over 11 bases. CDR3 region: CASSHRTGGLSYEQYF. The CDR3 DNA reads as TGTGCCAGCAGCCACCGGACAGGGGGCCTATCCTACGAGCAGTACTTC.